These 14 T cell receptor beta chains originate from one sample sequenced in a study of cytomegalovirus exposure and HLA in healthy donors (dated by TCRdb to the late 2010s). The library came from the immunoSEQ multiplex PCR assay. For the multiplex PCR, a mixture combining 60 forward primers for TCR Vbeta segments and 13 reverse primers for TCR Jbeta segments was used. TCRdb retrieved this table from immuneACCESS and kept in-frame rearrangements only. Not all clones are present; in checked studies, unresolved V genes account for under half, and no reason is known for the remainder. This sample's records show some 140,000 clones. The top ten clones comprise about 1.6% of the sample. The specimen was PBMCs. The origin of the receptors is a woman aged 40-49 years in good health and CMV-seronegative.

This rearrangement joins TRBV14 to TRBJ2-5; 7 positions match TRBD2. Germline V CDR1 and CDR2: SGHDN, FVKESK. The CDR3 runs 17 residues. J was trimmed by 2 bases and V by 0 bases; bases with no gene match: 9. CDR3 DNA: TGTGCCAGCAGCCAAGATCGCGGGGGAGCGGGGCAAGAGACCCAGTACTTC. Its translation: CASSQDRGGAGQETQYF. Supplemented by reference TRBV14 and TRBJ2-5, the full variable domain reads EAGVTQFPSHSVIEKGQTVTLRCDPISGHDNLYWYRRVMGKEIKFLLHFVKESKQDESGMPNNRFLAERTGGTYSTLKVQPAELEDSGVYFCASSQDRGGAGQETQYFGPGTRLLVL.

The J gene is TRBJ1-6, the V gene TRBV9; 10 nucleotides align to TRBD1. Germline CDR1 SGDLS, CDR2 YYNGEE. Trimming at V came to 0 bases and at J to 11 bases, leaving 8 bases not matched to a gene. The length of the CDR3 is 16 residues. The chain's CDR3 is CASSVEWDRGLTPLHF. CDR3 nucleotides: TGTGCCAGCAGCGTAGAATGGGACAGGGGTTTGACACCCCTCCACTTT.

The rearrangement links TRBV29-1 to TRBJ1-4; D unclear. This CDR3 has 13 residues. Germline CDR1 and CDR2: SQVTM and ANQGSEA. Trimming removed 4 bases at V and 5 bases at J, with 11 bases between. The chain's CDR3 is CSVVLDKNEKLFF. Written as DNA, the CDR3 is TGCAGCGTTGTTTTAGACAAAAATGAAAAACTGTTTTTT.

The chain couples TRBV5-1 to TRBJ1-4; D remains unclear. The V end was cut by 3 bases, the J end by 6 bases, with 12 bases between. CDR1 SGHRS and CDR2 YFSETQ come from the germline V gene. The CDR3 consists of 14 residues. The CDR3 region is CASSSSGEYEKLFF. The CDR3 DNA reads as TGCGCCAGCAGCTCGTCCGGGGAGTATGAAAAACTGTTTTTT.

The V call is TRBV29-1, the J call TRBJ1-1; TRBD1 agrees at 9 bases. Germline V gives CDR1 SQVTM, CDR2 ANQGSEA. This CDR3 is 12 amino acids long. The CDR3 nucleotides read TGCACCGGACAGGGGATGAACACTGAAGCTTTCTTT. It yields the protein CTGQGMNTEAFF.

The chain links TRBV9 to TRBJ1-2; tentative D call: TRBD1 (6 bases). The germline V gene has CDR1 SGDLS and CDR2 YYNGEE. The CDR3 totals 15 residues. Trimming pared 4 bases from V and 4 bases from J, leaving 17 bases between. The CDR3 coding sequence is TGTGCCAGCAGCCAAGGGGGATCCTTTGGCTATGGCTACACCTTC. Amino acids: CASSQGGSFGYGYTF.

The CDR3 spells CASSLMASPSVGEQFF. In DNA, the CDR3 is TGTGCCAGCAGCTTAATGGCTAGCCCTAGCGTGGGTGAGCAGTTCTTC. The chain is built from TRBV7-9 and TRBJ2-1; tentative D call: TRBD2 (6 bases). CDR3 size: 16 residues. The V and J ends lost 2 bases and 9 bases respectively, with 20 bases between them. The germline V gene has CDR1 SEHNR and CDR2 FQNEAQ (reference sequence).

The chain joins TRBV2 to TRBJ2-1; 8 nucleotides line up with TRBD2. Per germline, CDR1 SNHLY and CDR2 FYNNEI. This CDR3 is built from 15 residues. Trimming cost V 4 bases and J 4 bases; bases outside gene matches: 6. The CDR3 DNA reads TGTGCCAGCAGTGTGGGGCTAGCGGGTTACAATGAGCAGTTCTTC. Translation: CASSVGLAGYNEQFF.

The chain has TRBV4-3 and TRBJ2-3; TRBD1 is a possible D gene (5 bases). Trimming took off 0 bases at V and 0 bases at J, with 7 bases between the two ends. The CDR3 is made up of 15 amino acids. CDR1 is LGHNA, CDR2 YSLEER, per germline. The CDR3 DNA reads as TGCGCCAGCAGCCAAGACAGGGCAAGCACAGATACGCAGTATTTT. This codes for CASSQDRASTDTQYF.

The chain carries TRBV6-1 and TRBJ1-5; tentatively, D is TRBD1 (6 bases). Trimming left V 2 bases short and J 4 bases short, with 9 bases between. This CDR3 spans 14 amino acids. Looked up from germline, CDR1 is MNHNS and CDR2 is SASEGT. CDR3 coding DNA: TGTGCCAGCAGTGAATGGACAGTTAATCAGCCCCAGCATTTT. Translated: CASSEWTVNQPQHF.

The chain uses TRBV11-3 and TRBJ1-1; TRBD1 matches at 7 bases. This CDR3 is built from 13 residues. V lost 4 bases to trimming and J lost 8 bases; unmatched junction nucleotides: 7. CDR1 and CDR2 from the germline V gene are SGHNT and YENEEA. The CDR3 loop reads CASSSGTGAEAFF. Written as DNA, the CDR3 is TGTGCCAGCAGCTCAGGTACAGGGGCCGAAGCTTTCTTT.

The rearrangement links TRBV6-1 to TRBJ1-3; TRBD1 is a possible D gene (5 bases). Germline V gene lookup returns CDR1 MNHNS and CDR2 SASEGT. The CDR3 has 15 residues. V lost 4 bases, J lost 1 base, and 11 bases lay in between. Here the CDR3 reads CASSVRGGSGNTIYF. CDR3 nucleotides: TGTGCCAGCAGTGTCCGGGGGGGGTCTGGAAACACCATATATTTT.

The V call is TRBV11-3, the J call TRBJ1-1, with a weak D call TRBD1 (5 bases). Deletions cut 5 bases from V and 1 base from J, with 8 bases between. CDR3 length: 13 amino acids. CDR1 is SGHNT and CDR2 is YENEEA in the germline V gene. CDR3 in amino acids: CASSNRRNTEAFF. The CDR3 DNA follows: TGTGCCAGCAGCAACAGGAGGAACACTGAAGCTTTCTTT.

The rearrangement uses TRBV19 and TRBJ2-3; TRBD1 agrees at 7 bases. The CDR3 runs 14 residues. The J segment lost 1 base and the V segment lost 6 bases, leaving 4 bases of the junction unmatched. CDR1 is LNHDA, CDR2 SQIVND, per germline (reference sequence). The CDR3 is CASRYDRGTDTQYF. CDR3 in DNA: TGTGCCAGTAGGTACGACAGGGGCACAGATACGCAGTATTTT. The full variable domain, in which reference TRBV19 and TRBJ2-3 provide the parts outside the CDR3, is DGGITQSPKYLFRKEGQNVTLSCEQNLNHDAMYWYRQDPGQGLRLIYYSQIVNDFQKGDIAEGYSVSREKKESFPLTVTSAQKNPTAFYLCASRYDRGTDTQYFGPGTRLTVL.